This TCR beta chain comes out of a study of blood T cell repertoires in COVID-19. Across the whole study: From T cells, B-cell-depleted T cells, or PBMCs came the material, which was cDNA or gDNA.

The germline V gene has CDR1 SGHDT and CDR2 YYEEEE. The CDR3 loop spans 18 amino acids. Germline trimming cut 4 bases from V and 0 bases from J; bases unmatched to any gene: 12. Seattle's cohort entered during active infection and was followed longitudinally. In the authors' methods: From reference gene primer amplification, estimates of nucleated cell counts were derived. Some clones are missing from TCRdb's copy, which holds only in-frame ones; the method was immunoSEQ multiplex PCR. V, J and clone size derive from that table, while D and trimming were established from the DNA sequence. Of roughly 400,000 clones listed, around 87% were seen once; the top ten hold about 2.1%.

The receptor comes from a woman aged 60 to 75 with COVID-19, enrolled during active disease. The specimen sequenced was peripheral blood. This chain uses TRBV5-6 with TRBJ1-1; 10 bases fit TRBD1. In DNA, the CDR3 is TGTGCCAGCAGCCTCTACCAGCGGGACAGGGGAATGAACACTGAAGCTTTCTTT. This codes for CASSLYQRDRGMNTEAFF.